A single sample is the source of the 28 T cell receptor beta chains below, sequenced in a study of identical twins (dated by TCRdb to the mid-2010s). Library preparation employed 5' RACE. Sequencing took place on an Illumina HiSeq 2000. The public reads were quality trimmed at Q25 with fastp and then assembled into clones with MiXCR by TCRdb, keeping productive beta chains. Under each unique CDR3 protein, matching rows form one entry showing the most common genes and DNA. For this sample the table gives about 660,000 distinct CDR3 sequences, of which 8% to 9% were detected only once. The ten largest clones take up 0.75% to 1% of the sample. The data were also submitted as part of a second study, on yellow fever vaccine responses in identical twins.

Sequenced material: PBMCs. These receptors were taken from a woman aged 18-35 years in good health.

This clonotype was counted at least ten times. The junction and the germline gene differ at one end; a read error may be behind it. CDR3: CASSEGDTQYF. The CDR3 coding sequence is TGTGCCAGCAGTGAAGGGGATACGCAGTATTTT. The V call is TRBV10-2, the J call TRBJ2-3; no reliable D call. Germline CDR1 reads WSHSY; CDR2 reads SAAADI. The CDR3 is 11 residues long.

The J gene is TRBJ1-6, the V gene TRBV4-3; D call uncertain. The CDR3 is 16 amino acids. Trimming shortened V by 0 bases and J by 6 bases, and 12 bases separated the two germline ends. Germline V gives CDR1 LGHNA, CDR2 YSLEER. The CDR3 DNA is TGCGCCAGCAGCCAAGAAGCACAGAGGCTTAATTCACCCCTCCACTTT. This gives the protein CASSQEAQRLNSPLHF.

V and J are TRBV12-5 and TRBJ2-3, with D perhaps matching TRBD1 or TRBD2 (7 bases each). The CDR3 is 15 residues long. V was trimmed by 2 bases and J by 6 bases, leaving 15 bases between them. Germline CDR1 is LGHNT and CDR2 is FRNRAP. CDR3 sequence (DNA): TGTGCTAGTGGTTTGCAGGGGGGGCCTTCGGATACGCAGTATTTT. Its protein is CASGLQGGPSDTQYF.

Here the CDR3 DNA reads TGTGCCAGCAGTCGGACAGGGGTGGCAGATACGCAGTATTTT. It encodes CASSRTGVADTQYF. The chain recombines TRBV12-3 or TRBV12-4 with TRBJ2-3; TRBD1 aligns across 9 bases. The CDR3 extends over 14 amino acids. V gave up 5 bases and J gave up 4 bases; unmatched junction bases: 4.

The CDR3 region is CASSGGGKLAGGPDTQYF. DNA of the CDR3: TGTGCCAGCAGTGGCGGAGGAAAACTAGCGGGAGGGCCAGATACGCAGTATTTT. The J gene is TRBJ2-3, the V gene TRBV2; TRBD2 matches at 13 bases. The CDR3 extends over 18 amino acids. Germline values: CDR1 SNHLY, CDR2 FYNNEI. The trim removed 4 bases at V and 4 bases at J, leaving 11 bases unmatched.

The rearrangement links TRBV20-1 to TRBJ2-2; D may be TRBD2 (5 bases). V lost 3 bases to trimming and J lost 5 bases, with 16 bases between them. Germline assignment: CDR1 DFQATT and CDR2 SNEGSKA (reference sequence). CDR3 size: 15 residues. For the CDR3, the DNA is TGCAGTGCTAGGCACCCCACCAGAGGGACCGGGGAGCTGTTTTTT. Translated, it gives CSARHPTRGTGELFF.

This clonotype was recorded at least ten times. The DNA is omitted, as the CDR3 cannot be located on it reliably, and the CDR3 follows TCRdb's listing. The J gene is TRBJ2-1, the V gene TRBV7-2; the D call in the table, TRBD1, was not verified against the DNA. The CDR3 is 17 residues long, ends included. Germline loops: CDR1 SGHTA, CDR2 FQGNSA. The CDR3 region is CASSFYSGQGAYNEQFF.

This rearrangement joins TRBV29-1 to TRBJ2-1; no definite D call. CDR3 length: 13 amino acids. Trimming shortened V by 7 bases and J by 9 bases, and 19 bases separated the two germline ends. CDR1 and CDR2 from the germline V gene are SQVTM and ANQGSEA. The CDR3 reads CSAGLALRGEQFF. CDR3 bases: TGCAGCGCCGGTTTGGCTCTGCGTGGTGAGCAGTTCTTC.

In this sample, this clonotype turned up a few times. This chain joins TRBV29-1 and TRBJ1-4; 9 bases fit TRBD1. J was trimmed by 8 bases and V by 6 bases; bases with no gene match: 10. CDR1 and CDR2 (germline): SQVTM, ANQGSEA. The CDR3 sequence is 14 residues long. CDR3 amino acids: CSVTPTGGREKLFF. The CDR3 nucleotides are TGCAGCGTCACCCCGACAGGGGGGAGAGAAAAACTGTTTTTT.

This clonotype came up a few times. J is TRBJ2-3 and V is TRBV7-9; perhaps TRBD1 as D (7 bases). Trimming pared 3 bases from V and 2 bases from J, leaving 15 bases between. The CDR3 is 16 residues long. Germline lookup yields CDR1 SEHNR and CDR2 FQNEAQ (reference sequence). CDR3 protein: CASSFRETGTTDTQYF. The CDR3 DNA sequence: TGTGCCAGCAGCTTTCGGGAGACAGGGACCACAGATACGCAGTATTTT.

This clonotype was counted a few times. The genes are TRBV4-3 and TRBJ2-3, with TRBD1 as a possible D gene (6 bases). Per the germline V gene, CDR1 is LGHNA and CDR2 is YSLEER. Trimming pared 5 bases from V and 1 base from J, leaving 13 bases between. The CDR3 runs to 15 residues. The chain's CDR3 is CASSSQGLGTDTQYF. The CDR3 DNA sequence: TGCGCCAGCAGCTCACAGGGTTTAGGCACAGATACGCAGTATTTT.

This clonotype has at least ten counts. This rearrangement joins TRBV5-1 to TRBJ2-2; D perhaps matches TRBD1 (6 bases). CDR1 and CDR2 (germline): SGHRS, YFSETQ. This CDR3 comprises 16 residues. Between the trimmed V and J ends, which lost 0 bases and 1 base, there was a span of 10 bases. The CDR3 protein is CASSLAAQGNTGELFF. The CDR3 region has the DNA TGCGCCAGCAGCTTGGCCGCACAGGGGAACACCGGGGAGCTGTTTTTT.

This clonotype has only a few counts. The V call is TRBV21-1, the J call TRBJ2-7. TRBV21-1 is marked as a pseudogene. The CDR3 sequence is 12 residues long. For the CDR3, the DNA is TGTGCCAGCAGCAAATCCCTCTACGAGCAGTACTTC. Translating it yields CASSKSLYEQYF.

The chain combines TRBV29-1 with TRBJ2-7; D is possibly TRBD1 (6 bases). The germline V and J ends were trimmed by 4 bases and 2 bases, with 15 bases remaining between them. Germline CDR1 is SQVTM and CDR2 is ANQGSEA. This CDR3 contains 14 residues. The DNA for the CDR3 is TGCAGCGTTGGTAATTGGACAGAAACCTACGAGCAGTACTTC. Protein sequence: CSVGNWTETYEQYF.

This clonotype came up a few times. This chain links TRBV12-3 or TRBV12-4 with TRBJ2-3; 9 bases line up with TRBD1. This CDR3 has 18 amino acids. V lost 2 bases and J lost 4; bases outside the gene matches: 13. The CDR3: CASSLFGSEDRGADTQYF. The CDR3 DNA reads TGTGCCAGCAGTTTATTCGGTTCTGAGGACAGGGGAGCAGATACGCAGTATTTT.

The chain has TRBV5-6 and TRBJ1-2; 9 nucleotides align to TRBD1. The trim removed 5 bases at V and 7 bases at J, leaving 3 bases unmatched. Per the germline V gene, CDR1 is SGHDT and CDR2 is YYEEEE. The CDR3 runs 12 residues. CDR3 residues: CASRDRGAGYTF. The CDR3 bases are TGTGCCAGCAGGGACAGGGGAGCTGGCTACACCTTC.

The chain carries TRBV6-1 and TRBJ2-7; TRBD1 matches 7 bases. The germline gives CDR1 MNHNS, CDR2 SASEGT. The length of the CDR3 is 14 residues. V shed 0 bases and J 3 bases; nucleotides not matched to a gene: 2. The CDR3 bases are TGTGCCAGCAGTGAAGCAGGGGGCGACTACGAGCAGTACTTC. Translation: CASSEAGGDYEQYF.

CDR3 nucleotide sequence: TGTGCCAGCAGCGAGACAGGGGTCGCAGAGACCCAGTACTTC. Translated, it gives CASSETGVAETQYF. The chain joins TRBV2 to TRBJ2-5; 8 bases are a match to TRBD1. V lost 6 bases to trimming and J lost 4 bases; unmatched junction nucleotides: 7. This CDR3 is 14 amino acids long. CDR1 is SNHLY, CDR2 FYNNEI, per germline.

This clonotype was seen many times. The chain combines TRBV29-1 with TRBJ2-1, with D possibly being TRBD2 (5 bases). This CDR3 comprises 14 residues. The V end lost 3 bases, the J end lost 4 bases, and 13 bases lay between the germline ends. CDR1 is SQVTM and CDR2 is ANQGSEA in the germline V gene. The CDR3, as DNA: TGCAGCGTTGATCCTGGGAGAGGGTACAATGAGCAGTTCTTC. Its translation is CSVDPGRGYNEQFF.

DNA for the CDR3: TGCAGTGCTAGTAGTAGGGAAGAGACCCAGTACTTC. It codes for CSASSREETQYF. V is TRBV20-1 and J is TRBJ2-5; D is unclear. The ends were cut back, 3 bases at V and 3 bases at J, with 8 bases in the middle. Germline CDR1 and CDR2: DFQATT and SNEGSKA (reference sequence). CDR3 size: 12 residues.

This clonotype was observed at least ten times. The chain uses TRBV7-9 and TRBJ2-5; a possible D gene is TRBD2 (6 bases). V gave up 6 bases and J gave up 5 bases, with 13 bases separating them. The germline CDR1 and CDR2 sequences are SEHNR and FQNEAQ (reference sequence). This CDR3 is built from 13 residues. CDR3 coding DNA: TGTGCCAGCAGTCTAGCGCCCCAGGAGACCCAGTACTTC. Translating it yields CASSLAPQETQYF.

This clonotype has a handful of counts. CDR3 nucleotides: TGTGCCAGCAGTTACCAGGGTGCCGGATCCGAGCAGTACTTC. Translated, it gives CASSYQGAGSEQYF. The chain is built from TRBV12-3 or TRBV12-4 and TRBJ2-7, with D possibly being TRBD1 (5 bases). Trimming cost V 4 bases and J 6 bases, with 16 bases left between them. This CDR3 spans 14 amino acids.

Worth noting for this clonotype: One end of the junction fails to match germline, which may point to a read error. The V gene is TRBV12-3 or TRBV12-4, the J gene TRBJ2-1, with TRBD2 identical over 9 bases. The CDR3 has 15 residues. The CDR3 here is CASSLAGRKNNEQFF. CDR3 bases: TGTGCCAGCAGTCTAGCGGGACGTAAAAACAATGAGCAGTTCTTC.

The chain combines TRBV7-8 with TRBJ1-2, with 9 bases that match TRBD1. V lost 5 bases, J lost 5 bases, and 6 bases stayed unmatched. CDR3 size: 14 residues. Germline CDR1 is SGHVS and CDR2 is FQNEAQ. CDR3 amino acids: CASSPGTGQYGYTF. The CDR3 coding sequence is TGTGCCAGCAGCCCCGGGACAGGGCAATATGGCTACACCTTC. The full variable domain, completed using reference TRBV7-8 and TRBJ1-2, is GAGVSQSPRYKVAKRGQDVALRCDPISGHVSLFWYQQALGQGPEFLTYFQNEAQLDKSGLPSDRFFAERPEGSVSTLKIQRTQQEDSAVYLCASSPGTGQYGYTFGSGTRLTVV.

This clonotype was seen many times. This chain links TRBV12-3 or TRBV12-4 with TRBJ1-5, with 7 bases fitting TRBD1. Trimming took 5 bases from V and 1 from J; bases not matched to a gene: 5. The length of the CDR3 is 15 residues. CDR3 coding DNA: TGTGCCAGCAGTCGAGAGGGGGCAAGCAATCAGCCCCAGCATTTT. As protein: CASSREGASNQPQHF.

This clonotype has just a few counts. This sequence joins TRBV4-3 and TRBJ2-1, with no clear D. V lost 0 bases and J lost 10, with 10 bases in between. The CDR3 totals 13 residues. CDR1 and CDR2 (germline): LGHNA, YSLEER. In nucleotides, the CDR3 is TGCGCCAGCAGCCAAGATACGGGTAGGGAGCAGTTCTTC. This translates into CASSQDTGREQFF.

The chain uses TRBV25-1 and TRBJ1-4, with D possibly matching TRBD1 (6 bases). Trimming left V 5 bases short and J 2 bases short, with 12 bases between. This CDR3 spans 15 amino acids. The germline V gene has CDR1 MGHDK and CDR2 SYGVNS. The CDR3 here is CASSSPGDTNEKLFF. The CDR3 nucleotides read TGTGCCAGCAGTAGCCCAGGGGATACTAATGAAAAACTGTTTTTT. The whole variable domain, filled in from reference TRBV25-1 and TRBJ1-4, reads EADIYQTPRYLVIGTGKKITLECSQTMGHDKMYWYQQDPGMELHLIHYSYGVNSTEKGDLSSESTVSRIRTEHFPLTLESARPSHTSQYLCASSSPGDTNEKLFFGSGTQLSVL.

The genes are TRBV11-2 and TRBJ2-3; D is tentatively TRBD1 or TRBD2 (5 bases each). Trimming took off 5 bases at V and 2 bases at J, with 14 bases between the two ends. CDR3 size: 15 residues. CDR1 is SGHAT and CDR2 is FQNNGV in the germline V gene. The CDR3 loop is CASSPTGRPTDTQYF. The CDR3 DNA sequence: TGTGCCAGCAGCCCTACGGGACGCCCCACAGATACGCAGTATTTT.